This T cell receptor beta chain is from a study of post-analysis software for immune sequencing data. On this clonotype: Its antigen is not identified.

Presence of unique molecular identifiers characterized the TCR beta cDNA libraries. Out of roughly 0.85 to 11 million T cells, a few hundred thousand cDNA molecules were generated. TCRdb passed the PCR reads through MiXCR, listing each CDR3 protein once. The data show roughly 800,000 distinct CDR3 sequences, under 70% seen once. This CDR3 has 13 amino acids. The germline V gene has CDR1 KGHSH and CDR2 LQKENI. General study points: F-measure co-clustering was strong for batch-matched samples. Controls had lower frequencies than patients of about 5 TRBV segments, which included TRBV5-6, TRBV5-1 and TRBV20-1.

V and J are TRBV18 and TRBJ2-4, with D unclear. The J call is doubtful: the DNA matches TRBJ2-7 better. Sequencing input: blood. The sequence came from a girl aged 10 to 17 with multiple sclerosis. CDR3 DNA sequence: TGTGCCAGCTCGTCCGGGTCGTTCTACGAGCAGTACTTC. It is translated as CASSSGSFYEQYF.